This T cell receptor (beta chain) emerged from a study of PD-L1 blockade in urothelial cancer. The germline CDR1 and CDR2 sequences are WNHNN and SYGVQD (reference sequence). V lost 8 bases, J lost 3 bases, and 4 bases stayed unmatched. This CDR3 contains 14 residues. Stated time point: pretreatment peripheral blood. Data came from immunoSEQ multiplex PCR; TCRdb stores just in-frame clones and leaves some out. The profile shows roughly 55,000 clones, 85% to 90% of them singletons. The origin of this receptor is a man between 60 and 75 years old with urothelial cancer. Sequencing used PBMCs, obtained around atezolizumab (anti-PD-L1) treatment. This sequence joins TRBV10-1 and TRBJ2-1; 10 bases line up with TRBD2. CDR3 amino acids: CASPSGRDYNEQFF. The CDR3 bases are TGCGCCAGCCCGAGCGGGAGGGACTACAATGAGCAGTTCTTC.